This T cell receptor beta chain was obtained from a study of cytomegalovirus exposure and HLA in healthy donors. This CDR3 comprises 14 residues. Looked up from germline, CDR1 is SGDLS and CDR2 is YYNGEE. The J segment lost 6 bases and the V segment lost 4 bases, leaving 5 bases of the junction unmatched. PCR was performed using 60 Vbeta and 13 Jbeta primers. This table comes from immunoSEQ multiplex PCR, and its TCRdb copy is limited to in-frame clones, with some not included. This table has 75,000 to 95,000 clones, less than 65% appearing once. This sequence joins TRBV9 and TRBJ2-7; 12 bases fit TRBD2. The receptor comes from a woman under 40 in good health and CMV-seronegative. The sample comprised PBMCs. CDR3 DNA: TGTGCCAGCAGCACCCTAGCGGGGGGGCGCGAGCAGTACTTC. It is translated as CASSTLAGGREQYF.